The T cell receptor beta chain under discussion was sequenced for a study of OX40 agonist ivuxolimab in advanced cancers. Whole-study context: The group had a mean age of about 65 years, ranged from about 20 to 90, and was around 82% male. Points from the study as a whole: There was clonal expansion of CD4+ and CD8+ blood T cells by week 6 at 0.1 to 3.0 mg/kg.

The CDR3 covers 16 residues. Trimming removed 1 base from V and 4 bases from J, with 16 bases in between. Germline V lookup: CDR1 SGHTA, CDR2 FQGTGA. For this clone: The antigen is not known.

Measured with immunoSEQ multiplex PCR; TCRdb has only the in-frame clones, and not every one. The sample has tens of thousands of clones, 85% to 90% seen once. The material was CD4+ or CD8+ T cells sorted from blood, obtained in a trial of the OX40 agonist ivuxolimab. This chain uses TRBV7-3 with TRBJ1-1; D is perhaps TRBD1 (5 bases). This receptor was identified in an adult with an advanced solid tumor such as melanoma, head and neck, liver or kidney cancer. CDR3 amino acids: CASSLMGRRSGTEAFF. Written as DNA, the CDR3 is TGTGCCAGCAGCTTAATGGGGCGTCGTTCGGGCACTGAAGCTTTCTTT. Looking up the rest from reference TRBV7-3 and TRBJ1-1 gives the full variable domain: GAGVSQTPSNKVTEKGKYVELRCDPISGHTALYWYRQSLGQGPEFLIYFQGTGAADDSGLPNDRFFAVRPEGSVSTLKIQRTERGDSAVYLCASSLMGRRSGTEAFFGQGTRLTVV.